This TCR beta chain stems from a study of vaccination and CD4 T cells after COVID-19. Across the whole study: Nasal swab PCR had shown SARS-CoV-2 positivity in the convalescent patients (about 10 mild cases, one severe case). Cells were stimulated with overlapping spike peptides from SARS-CoV-2, HCoV-NL63, HCoV-OC43 and HCoV-229E.

The Oncomine TCR Beta short-read assay sequenced DNA from cultured CD4+ T cells. The template was genomic DNA from cultured CD4+ T cells. Each CDR3 protein is one row after TCRdb ran MiXCR on the PCR reads. Counted here are about 4,600 distinct CDR3 sequences, 30% occurring once; the ten biggest clones make up about a third. Trimming cost V 6 bases and J 0 bases, with 12 bases left between them. This CDR3 contains 16 residues. Germline V gene data show CDR1 as SNHLY and CDR2 as FYNNEI. In its sample, this clonotype was seen a few times. Its antigen is not known. The treatment was: approximately 9-day PBMC culture with coronavirus spike peptide pools or control peptides (ViraFEST assay). Findings and caveats of the study: SARS-CoV-2-reactive clonotypes showed a nonsignificant median rise from about 20 to 38.

The J gene is TRBJ1-6, the V gene TRBV2; a weak D match, TRBD1 (6 bases). This TCR was sampled from a human donor who had recovered from COVID-19. Source material: CD4+ T cells from blood, cultured in vitro. CDR3 loop: CASRPGTSSYNSPLHF. The CDR3, as DNA: TGTGCCAGCAGACCCGGGACAAGCTCCTATAATTCACCCCTCCACTTT. The variable domain in full, with the rest retrieved from reference TRBV2 and TRBJ1-6, is EPEVTQTPSHQVTQMGQEVILRCVPISNHLYFYWYRQILGQKVEFLVSFYNNEISEKSEIFDDQFSVERPDGSNFTLKIRSTKLEDSAMYFCASRPGTSSYNSPLHFGNGTRLTVT.